A selection of T cell receptor beta chains follows, all from one sample in a study of spatial heterogeneity in lung cancer. MiXCR, run by TCRdb on the 5' RACE reads, gives a single entry per CDR3 protein. This table holds roughly 120,000 distinct CDR3 sequences, more than 10% found once. This specimen consisted of PBMCs, obtained at follow-up. Every receptor here comes from a male donor with early-stage non-small cell lung cancer. The CDR3 runs from the conserved cysteine through the conserved F or W. The order of the fields is D gene, J gene, V gene, clone size, CDR3 protein, CDR3 DNA. A D gene is named only where the DNA matches it firmly. Size tells how often a clone was seen (once, few, many) or the class of an expanded clone, and some rows leave it out.

d_call: TRBD1; j_call: TRBJ1-4; v_call: TRBV10-2; clone_size: -; cdr3_aa: CASSEPFAGGEKLFF; cdr3_nt: TGCGCCAGCAGTGAGCCATTCGCAGGGGGGGAAAAACTGTTTTTT
d_call: TRBD1; j_call: TRBJ2-7; v_call: TRBV18; clone_size: -; cdr3_aa: CASSQTGGTFNEQYF; cdr3_nt: TGTGCCAGCTCACAAACAGGGGGCACTTTCAACGAGCAGTACTTC
d_call: -; j_call: TRBJ2-7; v_call: TRBV28; clone_size: few; cdr3_aa: CASNKQGPYEQYF; cdr3_nt: TGTGCCAGCAATAAACAGGGTCCCTACGAGCAGTACTTC
d_call: -; j_call: TRBJ2-7; v_call: TRBV21-1; clone_size: few; cdr3_aa: CASSKSSGYGYEQYF; cdr3_nt: TGTGCCAGCAGCAAATCTTCAGGGTATGGCTACGAGCAGTACTTC
d_call: -; j_call: TRBJ1-1; v_call: TRBV3-1; clone_size: -; cdr3_aa: CASSPGGGRGAEAFF; cdr3_nt: TGTGCCAGCAGCCCCGGTGGGGGCCGTGGCGCTGAAGCTTTCTTT
d_call: -; j_call: TRBJ2-7; v_call: TRBV12-3/TRBV12-4; clone_size: many; cdr3_aa: CASSLSIKYEQYF; cdr3_nt: TGTGCCAGCAGCCTCAGTATTAAATACGAGCAGTACTTC
d_call: TRBD2; j_call: TRBJ2-5; v_call: TRBV5-1; clone_size: -; cdr3_aa: CASSLVPTSAGQETQYF; cdr3_nt: TGCGCCAGCAGCTTGGTCCCGACTAGCGCGGGACAAGAGACCCAGTACTTC
d_call: -; j_call: TRBJ2-1; v_call: TRBV5-1; clone_size: -; cdr3_aa: CASSLPDSVYNEQFF; cdr3_nt: TGCGCCAGCAGCTTACCGGACAGCGTCTACAATGAGCAGTTCTTC
d_call: -; j_call: TRBJ1-5; v_call: TRBV7-9; clone_size: many; cdr3_aa: CASSLGTGNQPQHF; cdr3_nt: TGTGCCAGCAGCTTAGGGACGGGCAATCAGCCCCAGCATTTT
d_call: -; j_call: TRBJ1-1; v_call: TRBV12-3/TRBV12-4; clone_size: few; cdr3_aa: CASSFRGAHTEAFF; cdr3_nt: TGTGCCAGCAGTTTTCGGGGGGCTCATACTGAAGCTTTCTTT
d_call: TRBD1; j_call: TRBJ1-1; v_call: TRBV5-1; clone_size: many; cdr3_aa: CASSSYRQGRNTEAFF; cdr3_nt: TGCGCCAGCAGCTCTTACCGACAGGGTCGGAACACTGAAGCTTTCTTT
d_call: -; j_call: TRBJ1-1; v_call: TRBV7-2; clone_size: -; cdr3_aa: CASSFAGNLNTEAFF; cdr3_nt: TGTGCCAGCAGCTTCGCAGGGAATTTGAACACTGAAGCTTTCTTT
d_call: TRBD1; j_call: TRBJ2-5; v_call: TRBV28; clone_size: -; cdr3_aa: CASQGAGAVQETQYF; cdr3_nt: TGTGCCAGCCAGGGGGCAGGGGCCGTACAAGAGACCCAGTACTTC
d_call: TRBD2; j_call: TRBJ2-1; v_call: TRBV7-9; clone_size: -; cdr3_aa: CASSIAGAPNEQFF; cdr3_nt: TGTGCCAGCAGCATAGCGGGGGCTCCCAATGAGCAGTTCTTC
d_call: TRBD2; j_call: TRBJ2-3; v_call: TRBV20-1; clone_size: few; cdr3_aa: CSANPPGLPDTQYF; cdr3_nt: TGCAGTGCTAACCCCCCGGGACTACCAGATACGCAGTATTTT
d_call: TRBD2; j_call: TRBJ2-3; v_call: TRBV12-3/TRBV12-4; clone_size: many; cdr3_aa: CASRKSGGATDTQYF; cdr3_nt: TGTGCCAGCAGGAAGAGCGGGGGGGCCACAGATACGCAGTATTTT
d_call: TRBD1; j_call: TRBJ1-5; v_call: TRBV6-7; clone_size: many; cdr3_aa: CASSNPQGGPVQYQPQHF; cdr3_nt: TGTGCCAGCAGTAACCCACAGGGGGGCCCAGTCCAGTATCAGCCCCAGCATTTT
d_call: TRBD2; j_call: TRBJ2-1; v_call: TRBV10-2; clone_size: few; cdr3_aa: CASRTSGGAANEQFF; cdr3_nt: TGCGCCAGCAGGACTAGCGGGGGGGCGGCCAATGAGCAGTTCTTC
d_call: TRBD2; j_call: TRBJ2-5; v_call: TRBV6-6; clone_size: -; cdr3_aa: CASSYFGGAEETQYF; cdr3_nt: TGTGCCAGCAGTTACTTCGGGGGGGCAGAAGAGACCCAGTACTTC
d_call: -; j_call: TRBJ2-3; v_call: TRBV30; clone_size: -; cdr3_aa: CAFKTDTQYF; cdr3_nt: TGTGCCTTCAAAACAGATACGCAGTATTTT
d_call: -; j_call: TRBJ1-5; v_call: TRBV11-2; clone_size: few; cdr3_aa: CASSLESGLGGPQHF; cdr3_nt: TGTGCCAGCAGCTTAGAATCCGGGCTGGGCGGACCCCAGCATTTT
d_call: -; j_call: TRBJ2-2; v_call: TRBV3-1; clone_size: -; cdr3_aa: CASRHGRPTGELFF; cdr3_nt: TGTGCCAGCAGACACGGACGGCCGACCGGGGAGCTGTTTTTT
d_call: TRBD1; j_call: TRBJ1-4; v_call: TRBV9; clone_size: many; cdr3_aa: CASSLGTAEKLFF; cdr3_nt: TGTGCCAGCAGCTTGGGGACAGCTGAAAAACTGTTTTTT
d_call: -; j_call: TRBJ2-7; v_call: TRBV20-1; clone_size: few; cdr3_aa: CSAKPLSYEQYF; cdr3_nt: TGCAGTGCTAAGCCACTCTCCTACGAGCAGTACTTC
d_call: -; j_call: TRBJ1-5; v_call: TRBV30; clone_size: -; cdr3_aa: CAWSTGRSNQPQHF; cdr3_nt: TGTGCCTGGAGTACAGGGAGGAGCAATCAGCCCCAGCATTTT
d_call: -; j_call: TRBJ1-5; v_call: TRBV28; clone_size: few; cdr3_aa: CASTSSATQPQHF; cdr3_nt: TGTGCCAGCACCTCATCGGCCACTCAGCCCCAGCATTTT
d_call: -; j_call: TRBJ2-7; v_call: TRBV7-9; clone_size: many; cdr3_aa: CASSLLSGMNSYEQYF; cdr3_nt: TGTGCCAGCAGCTTACTCTCAGGGATGAACTCCTACGAGCAGTACTTC
d_call: -; j_call: TRBJ1-3; v_call: TRBV2; clone_size: many; cdr3_aa: CASTIGTSSGNTIYF; cdr3_nt: TGTGCCAGCACCATAGGGACAAGCTCTGGAAACACCATATATTTT
d_call: TRBD1; j_call: TRBJ1-1; v_call: TRBV5-4; clone_size: -; cdr3_aa: CASSPHTGARVLAFF; cdr3_nt: TGTGCCAGCAGCCCCCATACAGGGGCAAGGGTTTTGGCTTTCTTT
d_call: -; j_call: TRBJ2-7; v_call: TRBV28; clone_size: few; cdr3_aa: CASSLIGTSSYEQYF; cdr3_nt: TGTGCCAGCAGCCTGATAGGGACATCAAGCTACGAGCAGTACTTC
d_call: -; j_call: TRBJ2-3; v_call: TRBV7-9; clone_size: many; cdr3_aa: CASSPTRNTQYF; cdr3_nt: TGTGCCAGCAGCCCCACGCGAAATACGCAGTATTTT
d_call: -; j_call: TRBJ1-1; v_call: TRBV28; clone_size: -; cdr3_aa: CASSRQMNTEAFF; cdr3_nt: TGTGCCAGCAGTCGCCAGATGAACACTGAAGCTTTCTTT
d_call: -; j_call: TRBJ2-1; v_call: TRBV4-1; clone_size: many; cdr3_aa: CASSPLGYSSYNEQFF; cdr3_nt: TGCGCCAGCAGCCCGTTGGGGTACAGCTCCTACAATGAGCAGTTCTTC
d_call: TRBD2; j_call: TRBJ2-1; v_call: TRBV5-1; clone_size: few; cdr3_aa: CASSLDPLAGVFYNEQFF; cdr3_nt: TGCGCCAGCAGCTTGGATCCACTAGCGGGGGTTTTCTACAATGAGCAGTTCTTC
d_call: -; j_call: TRBJ1-6; v_call: TRBV12-3/TRBV12-4; clone_size: many; cdr3_aa: CASSPLLGARNSPLHF; cdr3_nt: TGTGCCAGCAGTCCCCTTCTGGGGGCGAGGAATTCACCCCTCCACTTT
d_call: -; j_call: TRBJ2-1; v_call: TRBV4-1; clone_size: many; cdr3_aa: CASSQARSNEQFF; cdr3_nt: TGCGCCAGCAGCCAAGCCCGGTCCAATGAGCAGTTCTTC
d_call: -; j_call: TRBJ2-2; v_call: TRBV5-5; clone_size: many; cdr3_aa: CASSLAAAGELFF; cdr3_nt: TGTGCCAGCAGCTTGGCCGCGGCCGGGGAGCTGTTTTTT
d_call: TRBD2; j_call: TRBJ2-4; v_call: TRBV7-2; clone_size: few; cdr3_aa: CASSLGPLGRANIQYF; cdr3_nt: TGTGCCAGCAGCTTAGGGCCCCTGGGGAGGGCTAACATTCAGTACTTC
d_call: -; j_call: TRBJ2-1; v_call: TRBV28; clone_size: -; cdr3_aa: CASSTTMNGNEQFF; cdr3_nt: TGTGCCAGCAGTACTACTATGAATGGGAATGAGCAGTTCTTC
d_call: -; j_call: TRBJ1-5; v_call: TRBV10-3; clone_size: many; cdr3_aa: CAISDLARSQHF; cdr3_nt: TGTGCCATCAGTGATCTGGCCAGATCCCAGCATTTT
d_call: -; j_call: TRBJ1-4; v_call: TRBV19; clone_size: few; cdr3_aa: CASSIRAYNEKLFF; cdr3_nt: TGTGCCAGTAGTATCAGGGCTTATAATGAAAAACTGTTTTTT
d_call: TRBD1; j_call: TRBJ1-1; v_call: TRBV7-2; clone_size: many; cdr3_aa: CASSKGGGTEAFF; cdr3_nt: TGTGCCAGCAGCAAAGGGGGCGGCACTGAAGCTTTCTTT
d_call: -; j_call: TRBJ1-6; v_call: TRBV6-5; clone_size: -; cdr3_aa: CASSSPGQRYNSPLHF; cdr3_nt: TGTGCCAGCAGCTCCCCGGGACAACGTTATAATTCACCCCTCCACTTT
d_call: -; j_call: TRBJ2-1; v_call: TRBV7-2; clone_size: -; cdr3_aa: CASSSAWGMNEQFF; cdr3_nt: TGTGCCAGCAGCTCCGCGTGGGGGATGAATGAGCAGTTCTTC